This note documents a single T cell receptor (beta chain) sequence. This sample is part of a study of blood T cell repertoires in COVID-19. Germline V gene data show CDR1 as SGHRS and CDR2 as YFSETQ. V lost 2 bases to trimming and J lost 0 bases, with 8 bases between them. The CDR3 has 14 amino acids. Using immunoSEQ multiplex PCR, the repertoire was profiled, and TCRdb retains in-frame clones only, with some absent. The table has approximately 250,000 clones, roughly 85% seen once. This chain links TRBV5-1 with TRBJ2-5; D not resolved. The sample taken for sequencing was peripheral blood. The TCR was taken from a middle-aged man with acute or convalescent COVID-19. The CDR3 DNA reads TGCGCCAGCAGCTTCTTGGCAAACCAAGAGACCCAGTACTTC. Translating gives CASSFLANQETQYF.